Included here is one TCR beta chain sequence, with context. As yet, its antigen is unknown. The assay was immunoSEQ multiplex PCR, and TCRdb's table has in-frame clones only and misses some. The sample carries 2 million to 2.5 million clones, 85% to 95% recorded once. The data stem from a study of shared clonotypes between healthy human individuals. As for the study in general: Three plates each covered CD4 naive and memory; CD8 naive two, CD8 memory one.

Study results and caveats: Generation probabilities of non-shared clonotypes were lower (relative to those shared by all four donors). Richness estimates generally favored naive over memory subsets.

CDR3 length: 12 amino acids. In germline, CDR1 is ENHRY, CDR2 SYGVKD. V was shortened by 10 bases and J by 1 base, with 10 bases between the two germline ends. The source is a young man in good health. Some clones in this sample may be carry-over from other donors' samples. J is TRBJ1-1 and V is TRBV10-3; D may be TRBD1 (5 bases). Specimen: naive CD4+ T cells from PBMCs. The subset: CD45RA+ positively selected. The CDR3 bases are TGTGCCACCAGAGGGGAGAACACTGAAGCTTTCTTT. It is translated as CATRGENTEAFF.